Included here is one TCR beta chain sequence, with context. Per the original data handling: Using reference gene primer amplification, nucleated cell counts were estimated. The protocol was immunoSEQ multiplex PCR, while the TCRdb copy is restricted to in-frame clones and leaves out a portion. From that table come the V and J calls and clone size; the DNA was used to work out D and trimming. Among 150,000 to 200,000 clones listed, roughly 91% were seen once. This record comes from a study of blood T cell repertoires in COVID-19. Study-level background: Sources were T cells, B-cell-depleted T cells, or PBMCs; the material itself was cDNA or gDNA.

Trimming pared 5 bases from V and 1 base from J, leaving 8 bases between. The CDR3 contains 13 residues. Looked up from germline, CDR1 is LNHDA and CDR2 is SQIVND (reference sequence). The chain is built from TRBV19 and TRBJ1-1, with D tentatively TRBD1 (5 bases). Material: peripheral blood. This sequence was found in a man aged 40-50 years with active or convalescent COVID-19. As DNA, the CDR3 is TGTGCCAGTAGTGTCGGACAGAACACTGAAGCTTTCTTT. Amino acids: CASSVGQNTEAFF.